This TCR beta chain was sequenced during a study of T cells in Graves' hyperthyroidism and ophthalmopathy. The overall study: Peripheral blood specimens were obtained at initial diagnosis, prior to any treatment. Notes on the study in general: Classification by a 13 V-J model distinguished ophthalmopathy from stable hyperthyroidism.

The CDR3 loop spans 15 amino acids. CDR1 MDHEN and CDR2 SYDVKM come from the germline V gene. Deletions cut 6 bases from V and 2 bases from J, with 16 bases between. Of note for this clonotype: What it recognizes is unknown.

Used for diagnoses were clinical symptoms, serum thyroxine and TRAb, thyroid ultrasound and orbital computed tomography. The TCR beta CDR3 regions underwent amplification using RNA transcripts as the source. TCR CDR3 underwent first-round RT-PCR with the HTBI primer set. TCRdb analysed the multiplex PCR reads with MiXCR anew, one entry per CDR3 protein. The sample carries 600,000 to 650,000 distinct CDR3 sequences, less than 25% recorded once. The clonotype comes from a man aged 25-45 years with Graves' ophthalmopathy. Sequencing was carried out using blood. The rearrangement links TRBV28 to TRBJ2-5; D unclear. CDR3 loop: CASRAESLVQETQYF. CDR3 in DNA: TGTGCCAGCAGGGCCGAATCACTCGTACAAGAGACCCAGTACTTC.